This note documents a single T cell receptor (beta chain) sequence. V dropped 6 bases and J dropped 5 bases, with 16 bases sitting between them. The CDR3 has 13 amino acids. The germline CDR1 and CDR2 sequences are GTSNPN and SVGIG (reference sequence). This sample is part of a study of blood T cell repertoires in COVID-19. Study-wide background: The samples span acute and convalescent COVID-19 from the United States, Italy and Spain. The cDNA or gDNA used as material had been derived from T cells, B-cell-depleted T cells, or PBMCs.

Per the original data handling: Reference gene primer amplification gave estimated nucleated cell counts. The method was immunoSEQ multiplex PCR; TCRdb's version includes in-frame clones alone and lacks a portion of them. V, J and clone size were drawn from that table, and D and trimming were deduced from the DNA. The sample holds 150,000 to 200,000 clones, about nine tenths seen once. Sequencing input: peripheral blood. The sequence derives from a man aged 35 to 55 with acute or convalescent COVID-19. The chain has TRBV30 and TRBJ2-5; D is unclear. Here the CDR3 reads CACNLQSWETQYF. Written as DNA, the CDR3 is TGTGCCTGCAACTTGCAATCATGGGAGACCCAGTACTTC.